The rows below give T cell receptor beta chains drawn from one sample of a study of identical twins. TCRdb recomputed calls from the 5' RACE reads with MiXCR, one row per CDR3 protein. The sample has over 250,000 distinct CDR3 sequences; 9.5% are singletons. The same data also contributed to another study, on yellow fever vaccine responses in identical twins.

Sequences were obtained from CD8+ T cells sorted from blood. Every receptor here comes from a woman aged 18-29 years in good health. CDR3s include the opening cysteine and the closing phenylalanine or tryptophan. D genes are given only for firm matches. The size of a clone is reported for some rows only, either as once, few or many, or as a class for expanded clones.

clone_size d_call j_call v_call cdr3_nt cdr3_aa
few - TRBJ1-3 TRBV13 TGTGCCAGCAGCTTAGTAGGAGGCGCTGAAACTGGAAACACCATATATTTT CASSLVGGAETGNTIYF
few - TRBJ2-7 TRBV4-3 TGCGCCAGCAGCCAAGATGTGCTGGGGAACGAGCAGTACTTC CASSQDVLGNEQYF
few - TRBJ2-1 TRBV25-1 TGTGCCAGCAGTGATTCCTTTTACAATGAGCAGTTCTTC CASSDSFYNEQFF
few - TRBJ2-7 TRBV10-3 TGTGCCATCAGTGATTATCGGGGGGGCAGGGGGACATCCTACGAGCAGTACTTC CAISDYRGGRGTSYEQYF
many - TRBJ1-2 TRBV7-9 TGTGCCAGCAGCTCCCCGGTCCGATACGGCTACACCTTC CASSSPVRYGYTF
- - TRBJ1-5 TRBV19 TGTGCCAGTACGAAGGGGTTGGCCAATCAGCCCCAGCATTTT CASTKGLANQPQHF
- - TRBJ2-1 TRBV9 TGTGCCAGCAGCGACAGGGGGGGTTCCTACAATGAGCAGTTCTTC CASSDRGGSYNEQFF
few TRBD2 TRBJ2-7 TRBV6-2/TRBV6-3 TGTGCCAGCAGCGAGGGACTAGCGGGAGGATTCTACGAGCAGTACTTC CASSEGLAGGFYEQYF
- TRBD2 TRBJ2-3 TRBV27 TGTGCCAGCAGTTCCCCGCCCAGCGGGAGGGGAGATACGCAGTATTTT CASSSPPSGRGDTQYF
- TRBD2 TRBJ2-7 TRBV28 TGTGCCAGCAGACCAGCGGGGGACCCCTACGAGCAGTACTTC CASRPAGDPYEQYF
many TRBD2 TRBJ2-2 TRBV7-9 TGTGCCAGCAGCCCCCCTCTAGCGGGGGACACCGGGGAGCTGTTTTTT CASSPPLAGDTGELFF
- TRBD1 TRBJ2-5 TRBV7-3 TGTGCCAGCAGCTCAACAGGGGCCGGGACCCAGTACTTC CASSSTGAGTQYF
few - TRBJ1-1 TRBV20-1 TGCAGTGCTAGAGATGTGGGGGTTGGCACTGAAGCTTTCTTT CSARDVGVGTEAFF
few - TRBJ2-7 TRBV29-1 TGCAGCGTTGGGCCAGCGGACTACGAGCAGTACTTC CSVGPADYEQYF
few TRBD1 TRBJ2-1 TRBV10-3 TGTGCCATCAGTGAGTCGAGGGGGCAGGGCTATCGCAATGAGCAGTTCTTC CAISESRGQGYRNEQFF
- - TRBJ2-2 TRBV3-1 TGTGCCAGCAGCCCGATGGTCGGCGGGGAGCTGTTTTTT CASSPMVGGELFF
- TRBD2 TRBJ2-5 TRBV4-3 TGCGCCAGCAGCCAAGATACACTAGCGGGAGGGCCGGAGCAAGAGACCCAGTACTTC CASSQDTLAGGPEQETQYF
- TRBD2 TRBJ2-7 TRBV29-1 TGCAGCGCCCGACTAGCGGGAGGGGACTACGAGCAGTACTTC CSARLAGGDYEQYF
- TRBD1 TRBJ2-1 TRBV12-3/TRBV12-4 TGTGCCTGCTGTTGGTGGACGCCGGGACAGTATCTTAGTGGGACACAGTTCTTC CACCWWTPGQYLSGTQFF
few - TRBJ2-1 TRBV4-3 TGCGCCAGCAGCCAGGAGAATAGGGATGAGCAGTTCTTC CASSQENRDEQFF
few TRBD2 TRBJ2-1 TRBV4-2 TGTGCCAGCAGCCAAAGGACTAGCGGGAGTTTTGTTGAGCAGTTCTTC CASSQRTSGSFVEQFF
- TRBD2 TRBJ2-1 TRBV10-3 TGTGCCATCAGAGCCGGGACTAGCGGGCTACGGAGCTCCTACAATGAGCAGTTCTTC CAIRAGTSGLRSSYNEQFF
- TRBD1 TRBJ2-5 TRBV2 TGTGCCAGCAAAGGTTCAGGGGGCAAGGGGACCCAGTACTTC CASKGSGGKGTQYF
many - TRBJ1-5 TRBV28 TGTGCCAGCAGTTTATTACAGGGCAATCAGCCCCAGCATTTT CASSLLQGNQPQHF
many - TRBJ2-7 TRBV21-1 TGTGCCAGCACCCATAACCTCATAGCGGGAGCCACCTACGAGCAGTACTTC CASTHNLIAGATYEQYF
many - TRBJ2-3 TRBV5-5 TGTGCCAGCAGCTTAACATCCCCAGATACGCAGTATTTT CASSLTSPDTQYF
- TRBD2 TRBJ2-1 TRBV29-1 TGCAGCGTTGAAGATGTGGGACTAGCGGGAGTTGAGCAGTTCTTC CSVEDVGLAGVEQFF
- - TRBJ2-5 TRBV7-2 TGTGCCAGCAGCTTAGATGGACACCCCCCAGAAGAGACCCAGTACTTC CASSLDGHPPEETQYF
many - TRBJ1-5 TRBV12-3/TRBV12-4 TGTGCCAGCTTGGATAGTCTTAGCAATCAGCCCCAGCATTTT CASLDSLSNQPQHF
- - TRBJ2-2 TRBV20-1 TGCAGTGCTAGGGACGCGAACACCGGGGAGCTGTTTTTT CSARDANTGELFF
- TRBD2 TRBJ2-5 TRBV9 TGTGCCAGCAGCCGGACTAGCGGGGGGGCTTTCGGAGAGACCCAGTACTTC CASSRTSGGAFGETQYF
many TRBD1 TRBJ2-7 TRBV12-3/TRBV12-4 TGTGCCAGCAGAACAGGGGCCTACGAGCAGTACTTC CASRTGAYEQYF
many TRBD1 TRBJ2-3 TRBV5-1 TGCGCCAGCAGCTTGGCTCTTCCGAGACAGGGCGCCCCCCCAGATACGCAGTATTTT CASSLALPRQGAPPDTQYF
- TRBD1 TRBJ2-7 TRBV7-9 TGTGCCAGCAGCCATGACAGGGGGGACTCCTACGAGCAGTACTTC CASSHDRGDSYEQYF
few TRBD2 TRBJ2-7 TRBV6-2/TRBV6-3 TGTGCCAGCAGTTCATCTCGACTAGCGGGAGGTTACGAGCAGTACTTC CASSSSRLAGGYEQYF
few - TRBJ2-7 TRBV5-1 TGCGCCAGCAGCTTTGAAGGGGTGGTCGAGCAGTACTTC CASSFEGVVEQYF
few TRBD1 TRBJ2-2 TRBV6-1 TGTGCCAGCAATGACAGGGGGACCGGGGAGCTGTTTTTT CASNDRGTGELFF
- TRBD1 TRBJ1-5 TRBV20-1 TGCAGTGCTAGACCGGACAGGGCTAAGAATCAGCCCCAGCATTTT CSARPDRAKNQPQHF
- TRBD1 TRBJ2-1 TRBV5-5 TGTGCCAGCAGCTTGGCCGGGACAGGGGGCAATGAGCAGTTCTTC CASSLAGTGGNEQFF
many TRBD1 TRBJ1-1 TRBV2 TGTGCCACCCTCTCCCAGGGGGATATGAACACTGAAGCTTTCTTT CATLSQGDMNTEAFF
few - TRBJ2-7 TRBV4-3 TGCGCCAGCAGCCAAGAGTCAGAAACCTACGAGCAGTACTTC CASSQESETYEQYF
many - TRBJ1-1 TRBV11-2 TGTGCCAGCAGCTTGGCTAGCTCGAACACTGAAGCTTTCTTT CASSLASSNTEAFF
few TRBD1 TRBJ2-3 TRBV28 TGTGCCAGCAGTTTACGGGACAGGGTGGCAGATACGCAGTATTTT CASSLRDRVADTQYF
- - TRBJ1-1 TRBV29-1 TGCAGCGTTGGACAGTTTGATCTTGAAGCTTTCTTT CSVGQFDLEAFF
- TRBD1 TRBJ2-7 TRBV6-4 TGTGCCAGCAGTGACTCGGGCAGGGGGCTCGTATACGAGCAGTACTTC CASSDSGRGLVYEQYF
few - TRBJ2-1 TRBV7-2 TGTGCCAGCAGCTCCCCGGGGGAGCAGTTCTTC CASSSPGEQFF
once TRBD2 TRBJ2-2 TRBV11-2 TGTGCCAGCAGCGGGACTAGCGGGAGGGACGACACCGGGGAGCTGTTTTTT CASSGTSGRDDTGELFF
few - TRBJ2-1 TRBV2 TGTGCCAGCAGTGAAGGGGGCGGGGCCCCCTACAATGAGCAGTTCTTC CASSEGGGAPYNEQFF
many TRBD1 TRBJ2-7 TRBV6-2/TRBV6-3 TGTGCCAGCAGCTCAGGGACAGGGCCCCACGAGCAGTACTTC CASSSGTGPHEQYF
- - TRBJ2-2 TRBV29-1 TGCAGCGTTGGGGGCAAGGGTCTAGCGGGGGAGCTGTTTTTT CSVGGKGLAGELFF
many - TRBJ2-3 TRBV6-5 TGTGCCAGCAGGGGGACGCCAGATACGCAGTATTTT CASRGTPDTQYF
many - TRBJ2-7 TRBV28 TGTGCCAGCAACCCCGGCAGGATCTACGAGCAGTACTTC CASNPGRIYEQYF
many - TRBJ2-7 TRBV29-1 TGCAGCGTTGTTAGGGGAATGGGGCAGTACTTC CSVVRGMGQYF
few - TRBJ1-5 TRBV7-9 TGTGCCAGCAGCTCGGCGGGCTACGGTCAGCCCCAGCATTTT CASSSAGYGQPQHF